Given below is one T cell receptor beta chain in context. Its antigen is as yet unknown. CDR1 is MGHRA, CDR2 YSYEKL, per germline. There are 15 residues in the CDR3. Trimming pared 4 bases from V and 4 bases from J, leaving 14 bases between. These data originate in a study of cytomegalovirus exposure and HLA in healthy donors. The primer mix had 60 Vbeta and 13 Jbeta primers. Assay: immunoSEQ multiplex PCR; the TCRdb copy retains only in-frame clones and omits some. This table holds about 200,000 clones, about four fifths found once. Study-wide findings and caveats: The study labeled 164 TCR beta chains cytomegalovirus-associated. The Asian-associated ancestry cluster reportedly had fewer N-insertions than the approximately 610-donor mean in a later analysis.

This receptor was obtained from a man under 40 in good health and CMV-seronegative. Sequenced material: PBMCs. This chain connects TRBV4-1 to TRBJ2-1; TRBD2 might be the D (5 bases). The CDR3 is CASSRAIASYNEQFF. The CDR3 nucleotides read TGCGCCAGCAGCCGGGCGATAGCGTCTTACAATGAGCAGTTCTTC.